This paragraph covers one TCR beta chain sequence. Its matching antigen is unknown. The sample originates from a study of cytomegalovirus exposure and HLA in healthy donors. Trimming took 5 bases from V and 4 from J; bases not matched to a gene: 4. The CDR3 length is 14 residues. Germline V gives CDR1 SGHTA, CDR2 FQGNSA. Study conclusions and caveats: Altogether, some 170 TCR beta chains were recorded as cytomegalovirus-associated. Presence/absence analyses rested on an assumption that sequencing depth was roughly uniform across donors.

The PCR contained 60 Vbeta and 13 Jbeta primers. Assay: immunoSEQ multiplex PCR; the TCRdb copy retains only in-frame clones and omits some. The table shows over 150,000 clones, with 85% occurring only once. V and J are TRBV7-2 and TRBJ2-3; TRBD2 matches at 9 bases. This TCR came from a man aged 25 to 40 in good health and CMV-seropositive. Sequencing was carried out using PBMCs. The CDR3 sequence is CASSVGLAADTQYF. The CDR3 DNA is TGTGCCAGCAGCGTGGGACTAGCTGCAGATACGCAGTATTTT.